These 16 T cell receptor beta chains were all obtained from the same sample, sequenced in a study of T cells in Graves' hyperthyroidism and ophthalmopathy. Template material for amplifying TCR beta CDR3 regions consisted of RNA transcripts. HTBI primers were employed in a first-round RT-PCR of the TCR CDR3. TCRdb passed the multiplex PCR reads through MiXCR, listing each CDR3 protein once. The data hold about half a million distinct CDR3 sequences, with around 24% observed a single time. The sample comprised blood. All receptors derive from a woman in her twenties or thirties with Graves' ophthalmopathy.

This clonotype was counted between two and nine times. This chain links TRBV6-1 with TRBJ1-1; perhaps TRBD1 as D (5 bases). Germline CDR1 is MNHNS and CDR2 is SASEGT. The ends were cut back, 6 bases at V and 1 base at J, with 15 bases in the middle. This CDR3 spans 15 amino acids. The CDR3 DNA reads TGTGCCAGCAGCCTGGGGGGGTTCACGAACACTGAAGCTTTCTTT. This encodes CASSLGGFTNTEAFF.

Ten or more counts support this clonotype. CDR3 loop: CASSVYGLGQVNTGELFF. Here the CDR3 DNA reads TGTGCCAGCAGCGTATACGGTCTCGGGCAGGTGAACACCGGGGAGCTGTTTTTT. The chain combines TRBV9 with TRBJ2-2; D not resolved. Per germline, CDR1 SGDLS and CDR2 YYNGEE. V lost 1 base and J lost 1, with 17 bases in between. The CDR3 loop spans 18 amino acids.

This clonotype has a count of ten or more. The rearrangement joins TRBV11-2 to TRBJ2-5; D uncertain. This CDR3 region has 11 residues. Germline V gene data show CDR1 as SGHAT and CDR2 as FQNNGV. With 7 bases removed from V and 4 bases from J, the gap between germline ends came to 7 bases. The CDR3 bases are TGTGCCAGCAACCTGGCAGAGACCCAGTACTTC. Amino acid sequence: CASNLAETQYF. Based on the CDR3 plus reference TRBV11-2 and TRBJ2-5, the full variable domain is EAGVAQSPRYKIIEKRQSVAFWCNPISGHATLYWYQQILGQGPKLLIQFQNNGVVDDSQLPKDRFSAERLKGVDSTLKIQPAKLEDSAVYLCASNLAETQYFGPGTRLLVL.

In its sample, this clonotype was seen many times. The V call is TRBV27, the J call TRBJ2-5, with 12 bases identical to TRBD2. V gave up 7 bases and J gave up 6 bases; unmatched junction bases: 9. Per germline, CDR1 MNHEY and CDR2 SMNVEV (reference sequence). This CDR3 region has 15 residues. The CDR3 here is CASNTLAGGPQTQYF. The CDR3 nucleotides read TGTGCCAGCAATACCCTAGCGGGGGGGCCTCAGACCCAGTACTTC.

This clonotype turned up a few times. This chain connects TRBV2 to TRBJ2-7; either TRBD1 or TRBD2 may fit D (5 bases each). CDR3 length: 15 residues. The ends were cut back, 6 bases at V and 0 bases at J, with 15 bases in the middle. CDR1 is SNHLY, CDR2 FYNNEI, per germline. In DNA form, the CDR3 reads TGTGCCAGCAGAGAGAGGGGTTTCCCCTCCTACGAGCAGTACTTC. Residues: CASRERGFPSYEQYF.

There are many counts of this clonotype. CDR3 DNA sequence: TGTGCCAGCAGTGCCAGGACTAGCGATCCCGGGGAGCTGTTTTTT. As protein: CASSARTSDPGELFF. This chain links TRBV12-3 or TRBV12-4 with TRBJ2-2; the match to TRBD2 covers 9 bases. CDR3 length: 15 amino acids. Unmatched junction bases numbered 7, after V lost 5 bases and J lost 6 bases.

This clonotype was seen repeatedly, ten times or more. The CDR3 DNA reads TGTGCCAGCAGCTTACCCGACAGGGACCGCGAGGTCGAGACCCAGTACTTC. Its translation is CASSLPDRDREVETQYF. This chain links TRBV7-8 with TRBJ2-5; the match to TRBD1 covers 7 bases. This CDR3 is 17 amino acids long. The ends lost 2 bases at V and 5 bases at J; junction bases unmatched: 14. Germline assignment: CDR1 SGHVS and CDR2 FQNEAQ. Full variable domain (remainder filled in from reference TRBV7-8 and TRBJ2-5): GAGVSQSPRYKVAKRGQDVALRCDPISGHVSLFWYQQALGQGPEFLTYFQNEAQLDKSGLPSDRFFAERPEGSVSTLKIQRTQQEDSAVYLCASSLPDRDREVETQYFGPGTRLLVL.

At least ten counts were recorded for this clonotype. The V call is TRBV11-3, the J call TRBJ2-2; 9 nucleotides line up with TRBD1. Germline CDR1 reads SGHNT; CDR2 reads YENEEA. Trimming removed 4 bases from V and 6 bases from J; junction bases left unmatched: 6. The CDR3 runs to 15 residues. The CDR3: CASSSHGTGPGELFF. In nucleotides, the CDR3 is TGTGCCAGCAGCTCGCATGGGACAGGGCCCGGGGAGCTGTTTTTT.

The chain recombines TRBV20-1 with TRBJ1-2; a possible D gene is TRBD1 (6 bases). CDR3 length: 12 residues. Trimming took 4 bases from V and 4 from J, leaving 10 bases between them. Germline loops: CDR1 DFQATT, CDR2 SNEGSKA (reference sequence). Here the CDR3 DNA reads TGCAGTGCTATAGGAGGGGGCTATGGCTACACCTTC. Translating gives CSAIGGGYGYTF.

The genes are TRBV28 and TRBJ1-2, with D hard to call. Per germline, CDR1 MDHEN and CDR2 SYDVKM. This CDR3 contains 13 residues. Trimming removed 7 bases from V and 4 bases from J, with 13 bases in between. CDR3 protein: CASTIEVSYGYTF. CDR3 bases: TGTGCCAGCACTATCGAGGTGTCCTATGGCTACACCTTC.

This clonotype was observed many times. The V and J genes are TRBV6-1 and TRBJ1-3; D not resolved. This CDR3 spans 11 amino acids. Germline V CDR1 and CDR2: MNHNS, SASEGT. CDR3 loop: CAATGGNTIYF. Here the CDR3 DNA reads TGTGCTGCTACGGGAGGAAACACCATATATTTT.

This clonotype was counted at least ten times. The J gene is TRBJ2-2, the V gene TRBV5-4; 10 nucleotides line up with TRBD2. The germline V gene has CDR1 SGHNT and CDR2 YYREEE (reference sequence). The CDR3 sequence is 16 residues long. V shed 4 bases, J shed 6 bases, and the junction held 9 bases outside the gene matches. The chain's CDR3 is CASSLRGLAISGELFF. CDR3 sequence (DNA): TGTGCCAGCAGCCTAAGGGGACTAGCGATATCCGGGGAGCTGTTTTTT.

This clonotype occurred many times. The chain uses TRBV7-2 and TRBJ2-7, with D possibly being TRBD2 (6 bases). The CDR3 spans 13 residues. Trimming left V 4 bases short and J 2 bases short, with 9 bases between. From germline, CDR1 is SGHTA and CDR2 FQGNSA. The CDR3: CASSSRRAYEQYF. The CDR3 DNA is TGTGCCAGCAGCTCACGGAGGGCCTACGAGCAGTACTTC.

The sample holds many counts of this clonotype. V gene TRBV6-1 combines with J gene TRBJ2-2, with 9 bases aligning to TRBD1. J gave up 7 bases and V 8 bases, and 8 bases lay outside the gene matches. This CDR3 comprises 14 residues. The germline gives CDR1 MNHNS, CDR2 SASEGT. DNA of the CDR3: TGTGCCAGCGCCGGGACAGGGCCTGTCGGGGAGCTGTTTTTT. The encoded protein is CASAGTGPVGELFF.

This sequence joins TRBV4-3 and TRBJ1-2; TRBD1 matches 9 bases. The trim removed 3 bases at V and 7 bases at J, leaving 9 bases unmatched. Germline-derived CDR1 and CDR2 are LGHNA and YSLEER. This CDR3 comprises 15 residues. The CDR3 is CASSQPGQGLGGYTF. DNA for the CDR3: TGCGCCAGCAGCCAGCCGGGACAGGGATTGGGTGGCTACACCTTC.

A word on this clonotype: This clone may be a read error of a much larger clone one base away. It is likely a read error, because the conserved phenylalanine at the end of the CDR3 is missing. The rearrangement uses TRBV6-5 and TRBJ2-2, with no clear D. This CDR3 comprises 14 residues. The ends were cut back, 4 bases at V and 3 bases at J, with 9 bases in the middle. Germline V gene sequence: CDR1 MNHEY, CDR2 SVGAGI. The CDR3 region is CASSLLAHTGELFL. The CDR3, as DNA: TGTGCCAGCAGTTTGTTGGCGCACACCGGGGAGCTGTTTCTT.